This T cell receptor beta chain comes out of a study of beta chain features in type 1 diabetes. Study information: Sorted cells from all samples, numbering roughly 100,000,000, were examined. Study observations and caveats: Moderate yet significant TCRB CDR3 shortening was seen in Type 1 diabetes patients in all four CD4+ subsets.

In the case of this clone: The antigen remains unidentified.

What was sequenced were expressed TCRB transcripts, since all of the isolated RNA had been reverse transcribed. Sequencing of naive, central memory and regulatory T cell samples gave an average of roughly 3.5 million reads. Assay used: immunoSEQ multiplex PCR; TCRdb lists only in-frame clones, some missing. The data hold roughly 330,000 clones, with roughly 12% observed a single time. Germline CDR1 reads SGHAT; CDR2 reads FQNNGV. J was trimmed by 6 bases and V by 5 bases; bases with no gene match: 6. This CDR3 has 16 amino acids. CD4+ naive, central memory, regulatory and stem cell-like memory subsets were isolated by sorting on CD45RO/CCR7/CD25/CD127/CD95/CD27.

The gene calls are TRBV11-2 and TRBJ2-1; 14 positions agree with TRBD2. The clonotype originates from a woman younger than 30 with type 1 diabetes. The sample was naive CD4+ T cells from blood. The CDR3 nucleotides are TGTGCCAGCAGCGTACCGGGACTAGCGGGAGTCAATGAGCAGTTCTTC. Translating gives CASSVPGLAGVNEQFF.